Detailed here is one T cell receptor (beta chain). The sample contains more than one DNA sequence encoding this CDR3. TCRdb's copy holds only in-frame clones and misses some; the assay was immunoSEQ multiplex PCR. The sample includes just under 35,000 clones, 65% to 70% of them seen just once. This record comes from a study of STAT5B mutations in CD4+ large granular lymphocyte leukemia. Germline-derived CDR1 and CDR2 are MDHEN and SYDVKM. This CDR3 contains 15 residues. V shed 5 bases and J shed 4 bases, with 17 bases lying between them. The V call is TRBV28, the J call TRBJ1-1; no clear D gene. Material for sequencing was CD4+ T cells from blood buffy coats. This receptor was taken from a human donor in good health. The DNA of the CDR3 is TGTGCCAGCAGTCCGTCGACCGCGGCGGGCACTGAAGCTTTCTTT. It translates to CASSPSTAAGTEAFF.